The rows below give T cell receptor beta chains drawn from one sample of a study of T-cell memory formation after mild COVID-19. In TCRdb, the 5' RACE reads were re-called with MiXCR into one record per CDR3 protein. The sample shows fewer than 550,000 distinct CDR3 sequences, around 20% of them seen only once. Specimen: PBMCs or a T cell subset sorted from them (not recorded which). The source of these receptors is an adult woman who had mild COVID-19 (a few samples of this study predate the infection). Cell type and time point are not known. The CDR3 runs from the conserved cysteine through the conserved F or W. A D gene is named only where the DNA matches it firmly. Rows give clone size only sometimes, using once, few, many, or a class for an expanded clone.

j_gene | abundance | v_gene | d_gene | CDR3nt | CDR3aa
TRBJ2-1 | - | TRBV7-7 | - | TGTGCTAGCAGCCCAACGGGGCGGGATGCCTACAATGAGCAGTTCTTC | CASSPTGRDAYNEQFF
TRBJ2-7 | few | TRBV4-3 | - | TGCGCCAGCAGCCAAGAATATTCTGTCGGAACCTACGAGCAGTACTTC | CASSQEYSVGTYEQYF
TRBJ2-5 | few | TRBV12-3/TRBV12-4 | - | TGTGCCAGCAGGGATCAGGGGCAAGAGACCCAGTACTTC | CASRDQGQETQYF
TRBJ2-3 | few | TRBV12-3/TRBV12-4 | - | TGTGCCAGCAGCCTCATTAGCGACGCGCTGGGTACGCAGTATTTT | CASSLISDALGTQYF
TRBJ2-7 | few | TRBV20-1 | - | TGCGCGGCTCTCGGGGGCACCTACGAGCAGTACTTC | CAALGGTYEQYF
TRBJ2-4 | - | TRBV2 | TRBD1 | TGTGCCAGCAGTCACCCGGACAGGGCCAAACCCGCAAAAAACATTCAGTACTTC | CASSHPDRAKPAKNIQYF
TRBJ2-5 | - | TRBV20-1 | - | TGCAGTGTTGGCAGCCAAGAGACCCAGTACTTC | CSVGSQETQYF
TRBJ1-5 | - | TRBV4-1 | - | TGCGCCAGCAGCCCCGGGATCCTCAATCAGCCCCAGCATTTT | CASSPGILNQPQHF
TRBJ2-2 | - | TRBV20-1 | TRBD2 | TGCAGTGCCCCCAAGGCGGGAGCGAACACCGGGGAGCTGTTTTTT | CSAPKAGANTGELFF
TRBJ1-5 | few | TRBV3-1 | - | TGTGCCAGCAGCCAAGCCGGAAGAGATAGCAATCAGCCCCAGCATTTT | CASSQAGRDSNQPQHF
TRBJ2-3 | - | TRBV12-3/TRBV12-4 | - | TGTGCCAGCAGTTTAGCGGGGCCCCTTGGCACAGATACGCAGTATTTT | CASSLAGPLGTDTQYF
TRBJ2-3 | few | TRBV5-1 | TRBD1 | TGCGCCAGCAGCACTGGGACAGTTATCACAGATACGCAGTATTTT | CASSTGTVITDTQYF
TRBJ2-2 | few | TRBV6-2/TRBV6-3 | - | TGTGCCAGCAGTTACGGTCCCAACACCGGGGAGCTGTTTTTT | CASSYGPNTGELFF
TRBJ1-4 | - | TRBV6-6 | - | TGTGCCAGCAGTTACGTACAGACAACTAATGAAAAACTGTTTTTT | CASSYVQTTNEKLFF
TRBJ2-1 | few | TRBV12-3/TRBV12-4 | - | TGTGCCAGCGGGAGTTCCGGGATCAATGAGCAGTTCTTC | CASGSSGINEQFF
TRBJ1-4 | few | TRBV5-1 | - | TGCGCCAGCAGCTGGGGGGGACCAGATGAAAAACTGTTTTTT | CASSWGGPDEKLFF
TRBJ1-1 | - | TRBV29-1 | TRBD1 | TGCAGCGGAGGGACAGGGGGCCCCGGAGCTTTCTTT | CSGGTGGPGAFF
TRBJ2-2 | - | TRBV19 | TRBD2 | TGTGCCAGTATTTATAGCGGGTCCGGGGAGCTGTTTTTT | CASIYSGSGELFF
TRBJ2-3 | - | TRBV6-5 | TRBD2 | TGTGCCAGCAGTCCCGGGACTAGCGGGACTTATGGCGATACGCAGTATTTT | CASSPGTSGTYGDTQYF
TRBJ2-7 | many | TRBV27 | - | TGTGCCAGCAGTCTAAGGGGGAACTACGAGCAGTACTTC | CASSLRGNYEQYF
TRBJ2-1 | few | TRBV7-2 | TRBD2 | TGTGCCAGCAGCTTAACTAGCGGTCTCAATGAGCAGTTCTTC | CASSLTSGLNEQFF
TRBJ2-3 | few | TRBV6-2/TRBV6-3 | - | TGTGCCAGCGGGAGTGACACAGATACGCAGTATTTT | CASGSDTDTQYF
TRBJ1-5 | few | TRBV5-1 | - | TGCGCCAGCAGCTTGAACGGGAGGCCCAATCAGCCCCAGCATTTT | CASSLNGRPNQPQHF
TRBJ2-7 | few | TRBV20-1 | - | TGCAGTGCCCTCCCGTATGAGAGCTCCTACGAGCAGTACTTC | CSALPYESSYEQYF
TRBJ1-4 | - | TRBV19 | - | TGTGCCAGTAGTGGGACGGCCGCAACTAATGAAAAACTGTTTTTT | CASSGTAATNEKLFF
TRBJ1-1 | - | TRBV20-1 | TRBD1 | TGCAGTGCTAGGGACCGGGACAGGCAGAACACTGAAGCTTTCTTT | CSARDRDRQNTEAFF
TRBJ2-7 | - | TRBV9 | - | TGTGCCAGCAGCGTAGATGGGTCCCCTCCGCGAGAGCAGTACTTC | CASSVDGSPPREQYF
TRBJ2-6 | few | TRBV12-3/TRBV12-4 | TRBD1 | TGTGCCAGCAGTCTAAAAGACAGGGTCAAACCCCAGATCGGCTCTGGGGCCAACGTCCTGACTTTC | CASSLKDRVKPQIGSGANVLTF
TRBJ2-1 | - | TRBV9 | - | TGTGCCAGCAGCACACGTTCGGGGCTTGGGGGCAATGAGCAGTTCTTC | CASSTRSGLGGNEQFF
TRBJ2-2 | once | TRBV27 | - | TGTGCCAGCCACGATTCATGGAGAACCGGGGAGCTGTTTTTT | CASHDSWRTGELFF
TRBJ2-7 | - | TRBV20-1 | TRBD1 | TGCAGTGCTAGAGAGGGGACAGGGGGCTACGAGCAGTACTTC | CSAREGTGGYEQYF
TRBJ2-4 | - | TRBV4-3 | TRBD1 | TGCGCCAGCAGCCAAGAGGCCGGACAGGGGGCTAAGGCGGCCAAAAACATTCAGTACTTC | CASSQEAGQGAKAAKNIQYF
TRBJ1-2 | few | TRBV7-2 | - | TGTGCCAGCAGCTTAGCGCTGAGCGGCGGCTACACCTTC | CASSLALSGGYTF
TRBJ2-7 | - | TRBV6-1 | - | TGTGCCAGCAGTGATATTTGGTCAGGGCTCGGTTACGAGCAGTACTTC | CASSDIWSGLGYEQYF
TRBJ2-4 | few | TRBV29-1 | - | TGCAGCGTATGGACGGGGGTGGCCAAAAACATTCAGTACTTC | CSVWTGVAKNIQYF
TRBJ2-4 | - | TRBV5-6 | - | TGTGCCAGCAGTCGTTCGACAGGCGGTGGGGACATTCAGTACTTC | CASSRSTGGGDIQYF
TRBJ2-5 | few | TRBV29-1 | TRBD1 | TGCAGCGTTCTTTTGATACCAGGGGGTGTTGCTTTGATCCAAGAGACCCAGTACTTC | CSVLLIPGGVALIQETQYF
TRBJ2-7 | few | TRBV6-5 | - | TGTGCCAGCAGTTACTCGGGACTCAACTACGAGCAGTACTTC | CASSYSGLNYEQYF
TRBJ2-7 | few | TRBV27 | TRBD1 | TGTGCCAGCAAAAGGGACAGGGGTTACTACGAGCAGTACTTC | CASKRDRGYYEQYF
TRBJ2-3 | - | TRBV9 | TRBD2 | TGTGCCAGCAGCGCCGTTGGGACTAGCGGACGCACAGATACGCAGTATTTT | CASSAVGTSGRTDTQYF
TRBJ2-7 | - | TRBV5-1 | - | TGCGCCAGCAGCGCCGATCCGGCCTACGAGCAGTACTTC | CASSADPAYEQYF
TRBJ2-7 | - | TRBV7-6 | - | TGTGCCAGCAGCTTACCGCAGGGATCCGAGCAGTACTTC | CASSLPQGSEQYF
TRBJ2-3 | few | TRBV5-1 | - | TGCGCCAGCAGCTTGGCTGGTCGGGGGCGGACCACAGATACGCAGTATTTT | CASSLAGRGRTTDTQYF
TRBJ1-5 | - | TRBV12-3/TRBV12-4 | - | TGTGCCAGCAGTTTTTCCGATCAGCCCCAGCATTTT | CASSFSDQPQHF
TRBJ1-3 | - | TRBV25-1 | - | TGTGCCAGCAGACAGGGACTAGAATCTCCGCGTCGTCATACAACTGGAAACACCATATATTTT | CASRQGLESPRRHTTGNTIYF
TRBJ2-1 | few | TRBV5-1 | - | TGCGCCAGCAGCACGGGGTTGAGGGTGGAATACAATGAGCAGTTCTTC | CASSTGLRVEYNEQFF
TRBJ1-5 | few | TRBV15 | - | TGTGCCACCAGCGGAGGGACAATTAGCAATCAGCCCCAGCATTTT | CATSGGTISNQPQHF
TRBJ2-7 | few | TRBV4-3 | - | TGCGCCAGCAGCCAAGATAGCAGGGAACCCTACGAGCAGTACTTC | CASSQDSREPYEQYF
TRBJ2-3 | once | TRBV20-1 | - | TGCAGTGCTAGCTCTCTTCTAAGCACAGATACGCAGTATTTT | CSASSLLSTDTQYF